These T cell receptor beta chains were read from a single sample in a study of OX40 agonist ivuxolimab in advanced cancers. Data came from immunoSEQ multiplex PCR; TCRdb stores just in-frame clones and leaves some out. The table lists about 64,000 clones, roughly 90% of them singletons. The source material was CD4+ or CD8+ T cells sorted from blood, sampled in a trial of the OX40 agonist ivuxolimab. All receptors come from an adult with an advanced solid tumor such as melanoma, head and neck, liver or kidney cancer. The CDR3 runs from the conserved cysteine through the conserved F or W. The D gene is left open where the match is weak. Clone size is stated in some rows and not others, as once, few, many or a class when expanded.

v_call	j_call	clone_size	d_call	cdr3_nt	cdr3_aa
TRBV27	TRBJ2-7	once	TRBD2	TGTGCCAGCAGTTTAAAAGGGACTAGCGGGAGAAGGACCACCTACGAGCAGTACTTC	CASSLKGTSGRRTTYEQYF
TRBV5-1	TRBJ2-3	-	-	TGCGCCAGCAGCTTGGATGGACAGCCCACAGATACGCAGTATTTT	CASSLDGQPTDTQYF
TRBV7-2	TRBJ2-1	-	TRBD2	TGTGCCAGCAGCTCGACTAGCGGGAGGCTAACCTACAATGAGCAGTTCTTC	CASSSTSGRLTYNEQFF
TRBV7-9	TRBJ2-7	-	TRBD2	TGTGCCAGCACCGGACTAGCGAGGGCCTACGAGCAGTACTTC	CASTGLARAYEQYF
TRBV29-1	TRBJ2-3	-	-	TGCAGCGTTGACTACACAGATACGCAGTATTTT	CSVDYTDTQYF
TRBV9	TRBJ2-7	-	TRBD2	TGTGCCAGCAGTAGTAGTGGGACTAGCGGGACCCATCGGCCCGAGCAGTACTTC	CASSSSGTSGTHRPEQYF
TRBV28	TRBJ2-7	-	TRBD2	TGTGCCAGCAGACCAGCGTCCGGGACTAGCGGGAGCTACGAGCAGTACTTC	CASRPASGTSGSYEQYF
TRBV4-1	TRBJ1-3	-	TRBD1	TGCGCCAGCAGCCAAGAACCCCCCCGGACAGGGGCGTCTGACACCATATATTTT	CASSQEPPRTGASDTIYF
TRBV11-2	TRBJ2-7	-	-	-	CASSSSGTAGEQYF
TRBV21-1	TRBJ2-7	-	-	TGTGCCAGGGTAATAACACCCTACGAGCAGTACTTC	CARVITPYEQYF
TRBV2	TRBJ1-2	-	TRBD1	TGTGCCAACCAGGGACAGGGGGCAATCTATGGCTACACCTTC	CANQGQGAIYGYTF
TRBV18	TRBJ2-5	-	-	TGTGCCAGCTCACCACCTCGTCAGGGGAATGTAGAGACCCAGTACTTC	CASSPPRQGNVETQYF
TRBV2	TRBJ1-2	once	-	TGTGCCAGCAGTGCAGGGGTCCTAGCCTATGGCTACACCTTC	CASSAGVLAYGYTF
TRBV10-3	TRBJ1-4	-	TRBD1	TGTGCCATCAGTGATTCCCGGGGACAGGGTAAAGAAAAACTGTTTTTT	CAISDSRGQGKEKLFF
TRBV7-9	TRBJ2-5	-	-	TGTGCCAGCAGCTTGGGAGAAAGGACAGACGATGTTCAAGAGACCCAGTACTTC	CASSLGERTDDVQETQYF
TRBV15	TRBJ2-1	-	TRBD2	TGTGCCACCAGCAGAGGGCTAGCGGCGTACAATGAGCAGTTCTTC	CATSRGLAAYNEQFF
TRBV27	TRBJ2-1	-	-	TGTGCCAGCAGTTTAAGGTCTAGCGCAAACAATGAGCAGTTCTTC	CASSLRSSANNEQFF
TRBV29-1	TRBJ1-2	-	-	TGCAGCGCAGGAGACCAGGGCTATGGCTACACCTTC	CSAGDQGYGYTF
TRBV5-8	TRBJ1-2	-	-	TGTGCCAGCAGCTGGGGACTTTATGGCTACACCTTC	CASSWGLYGYTF
TRBV7-2	TRBJ2-3	-	TRBD2	TGTGCCAGCAGACAGATAGGGTCTAGCGGGAGGAAGTATTTT	CASRQIGSSGRKYF
TRBV5-1	TRBJ1-2	once	TRBD1	TGCGCCAGCAGCTTGGTGGACAGGGGAGATGGCTACACCTTC	CASSLVDRGDGYTF
TRBV18	TRBJ2-7	-	-	TGTGCCAGCTCCCGAGACGCCGGCGCCTACGAGCAGTACTTC	CASSRDAGAYEQYF
TRBV29-1	TRBJ1-3	-	-	TGCAGCGTTGCCTTCAACTCTGGAAACACCATATATTTT	CSVAFNSGNTIYF
TRBV7-7	TRBJ2-1	-	-	TGTGCCAGCAGCTTAGGACACTACAATGAGCAGTTCTTC	CASSLGHYNEQFF
TRBV11-2	TRBJ2-1	-	TRBD2	TGTGCCAGCAGCTTACGACTAGCGGCCTACAATGAGCAGTTCTTC	CASSLRLAAYNEQFF
TRBV5-4	TRBJ2-7	-	TRBD2	TGTGCCAGCAGCCGCCCAGCGGGGGGGCCGGGCGAGCAGTACTTC	CASSRPAGGPGEQYF
TRBV27	TRBJ2-7	-	TRBD1	TGTGCCAGCGGATGGGACAGCCGCTACGAGCAGTACTTC	CASGWDSRYEQYF
TRBV7-9	TRBJ2-3	-	-	TGTGCCAGCCTTGGTAAGGGGGGCGCAGCAGATACGCAGTATTTT	CASLGKGGAADTQYF
TRBV19	TRBJ1-1	-	-	TGTGCCAGTAGTATAGCCGAGGGGGGGACTGAAGCTTTCTTT	CASSIAEGGTEAFF
TRBV19	TRBJ2-7	-	TRBD2	TGTGCCAGTAACCCGGGACTAGCGGGAGTTCGCGAGCAGTACTTC	CASNPGLAGVREQYF
TRBV19	TRBJ2-2	-	-	TGTGCCAGTAGTAAGGAGACCGCCGCGAACACCGGGGAGCTGTTTTTT	CASSKETAANTGELFF
TRBV5-1	TRBJ1-1	-	-	TGCGCCAGCAGCTTAGGAGACGTTGAGAAACAGGCCGCTTTCTTT	CASSLGDVEKQAAFF
TRBV18	TRBJ2-3	-	TRBD1	TGTGCCAGCTCACCACTTACCCCAGGGGGCTCAGATACGCAGTATTTT	CASSPLTPGGSDTQYF
TRBV30	TRBJ2-7	-	TRBD1	TGTGCCTGGACCAGACTTAGGACAGGGGGCTACGAGCAGTACTTC	CAWTRLRTGGYEQYF
TRBV15	TRBJ1-2	-	TRBD1	TGTGCCACCAGGCCCTCAGGGGGCTGGGCCGAATTGGAAGGCTACACCTTC	CATRPSGGWAELEGYTF
TRBV6-4	TRBJ1-1	few	-	TGTGCCAGCAGCGAAAGGGGGATAGCTTTCTTT	CASSERGIAFF
TRBV19	TRBJ2-7	-	TRBD1	TGTGCCAGTATGGCCCGGACAGGGGTCAACGAGCAGTACTTC	CASMARTGVNEQYF
TRBV5-1	TRBJ2-1	-	-	TGCGCCAGCAGCTTCCTCGGGGCGGCCCTCTACAATGAGCAGTTCTTC	CASSFLGAALYNEQFF
TRBV10-3	TRBJ2-7	-	-	TGTGCCGTCCGCGGCGGGGTTTTGTCTTCGGAGCAGTACTTC	CAVRGGVLSSEQYF
TRBV11-2	TRBJ2-7	-	-	TGTGCCACCAAACCTGGCGGGACCTACGAGCAGTACTTC	CATKPGGTYEQYF